This T cell receptor (beta chain) was identified during a study of T-cell reconstitution after alpha-beta-depleted transplantation in children. Unique molecular identifiers were built into the TCRbeta library. TCRdb re-called the PCR reads with MiXCR, one entry per CDR3 protein. This table holds around 480,000 distinct CDR3 sequences, roughly 33% found once. The CDR3 length is 16 residues. This clonotype appeared a few times. The starting material was PBMCs from the stem cell graft donor, obtained from the stem cell graft. The receptor's source is a human donor who donated a stem cell graft to a child with aplastic anemia. The chain is built from TRBV12-2 and TRBJ1-5; the table's D call of TRBD1 was not tested on the DNA. TRBV12-2 is a pseudogene locus. The CDR3 region is CASRPGGGGCNQPQHF. Written as DNA, the CDR3 is TGTGCAAGTCGCCCCGGTGGGGGCGGATGCAATCAGCCCCAGCATTTT.